This T cell receptor beta chain was sequenced in a study of blood T cell repertoires in COVID-19. At the level of the study: From the United States, Italy and Spain came samples of acute and convalescent COVID-19. PBMCs, B-cell-depleted T cells, or T cells provided the cDNA or gDNA that made up the material.

Per the authors' pipeline: Reference gene primer amplification yielded estimated nucleated cell counts. TCRdb keeps only in-frame clones here, not all; method: immunoSEQ multiplex PCR. That table gives V, J and clone size, and the DNA gave D and trimming. The data show some 120,000 clones, with about nine tenths seen just once and 3.5% to 5% held by the top ten. Sequencing was carried out using peripheral blood. This TCR was sampled from a man aged 60 to 75 with COVID-19, enrolled during active disease.

The CDR3 protein is CASFGTGGAGTEAFF. The CDR3 nucleotides read TGTGCCAGCTTCGGGACAGGGGGCGCGGGCACTGAAGCTTTCTTT. The chain combines TRBV6-5 with TRBJ1-1, with 12 bases identical to TRBD1. The trim removed 8 bases at V and 4 bases at J, leaving 8 bases unmatched. The CDR3 sequence is 15 residues long. Per germline, CDR1 MNHEY and CDR2 SVGAGI.